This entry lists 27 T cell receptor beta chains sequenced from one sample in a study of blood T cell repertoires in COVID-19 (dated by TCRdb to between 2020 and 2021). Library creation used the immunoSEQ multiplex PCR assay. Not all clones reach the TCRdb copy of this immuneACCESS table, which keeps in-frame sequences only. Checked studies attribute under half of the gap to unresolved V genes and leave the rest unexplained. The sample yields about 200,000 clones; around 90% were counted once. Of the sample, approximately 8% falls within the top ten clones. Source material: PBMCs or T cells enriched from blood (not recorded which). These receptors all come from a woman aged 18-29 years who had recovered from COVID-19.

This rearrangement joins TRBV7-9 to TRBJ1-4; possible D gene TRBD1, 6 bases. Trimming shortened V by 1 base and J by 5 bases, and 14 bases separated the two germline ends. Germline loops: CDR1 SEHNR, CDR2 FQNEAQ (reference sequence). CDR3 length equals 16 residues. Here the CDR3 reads CASSLDYREVNEKLFF. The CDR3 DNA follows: TGTGCCAGCAGCTTAGACTACAGGGAAGTGAATGAAAAACTGTTTTTT.

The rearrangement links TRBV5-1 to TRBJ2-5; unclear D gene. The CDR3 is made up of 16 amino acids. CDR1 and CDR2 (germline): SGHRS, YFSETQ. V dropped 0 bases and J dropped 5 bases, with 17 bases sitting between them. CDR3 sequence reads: CASSLGISNVGETQYF. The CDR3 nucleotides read TGCGCCAGCAGCTTGGGTATTTCTAACGTCGGGGAGACCCAGTACTTC.

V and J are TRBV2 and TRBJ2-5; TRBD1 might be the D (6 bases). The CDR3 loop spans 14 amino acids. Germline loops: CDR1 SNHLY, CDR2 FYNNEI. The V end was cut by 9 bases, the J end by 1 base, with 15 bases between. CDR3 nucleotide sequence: TGTGCCAGAGGGGGTGTGAATCGCCAAGAGACCCAGTACTTC. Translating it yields CARGGVNRQETQYF.

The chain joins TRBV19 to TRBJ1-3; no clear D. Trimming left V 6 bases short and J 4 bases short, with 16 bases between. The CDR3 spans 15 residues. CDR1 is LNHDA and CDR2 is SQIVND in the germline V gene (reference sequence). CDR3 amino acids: CASRVGGSFGNTIYF. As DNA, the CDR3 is TGTGCCAGTAGGGTCGGTGGTTCCTTCGGAAACACCATATATTTT.

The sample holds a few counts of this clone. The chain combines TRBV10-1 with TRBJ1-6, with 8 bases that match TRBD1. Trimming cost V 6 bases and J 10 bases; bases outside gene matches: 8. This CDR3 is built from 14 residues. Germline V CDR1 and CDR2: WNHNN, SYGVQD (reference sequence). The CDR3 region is CASSAGTGTSPLHF. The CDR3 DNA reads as TGCGCCAGCAGCGCCGGGACAGGAACCTCACCCCTCCACTTT.

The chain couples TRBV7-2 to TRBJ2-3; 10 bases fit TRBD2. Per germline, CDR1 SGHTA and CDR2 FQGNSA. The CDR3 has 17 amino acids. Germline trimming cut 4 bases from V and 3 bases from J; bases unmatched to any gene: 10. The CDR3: CASSSRTSGWGTDTQYF. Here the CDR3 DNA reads TGTGCCAGCAGCTCCAGGACTAGCGGCTGGGGGACAGATACGCAGTATTTT. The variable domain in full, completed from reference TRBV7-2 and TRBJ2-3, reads GAGVSQSPSNKVTEKGKDVELRCDPISGHTALYWYRQSLGQGLEFLIYFQGNSAPDKSGLPSDRFSAERTGGSVSTLTIQRTQQEDSAVYLCASSSRTSGWGTDTQYFGPGTRLTVL.

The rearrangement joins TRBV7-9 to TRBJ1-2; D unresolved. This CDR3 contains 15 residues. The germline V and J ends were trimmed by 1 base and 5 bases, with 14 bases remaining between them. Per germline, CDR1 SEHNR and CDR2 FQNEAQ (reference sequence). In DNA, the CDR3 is TGTGCCAGCAGCTTAGAGGTTGACACAGTTTATGGCTACACCTTC. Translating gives CASSLEVDTVYGYTF.

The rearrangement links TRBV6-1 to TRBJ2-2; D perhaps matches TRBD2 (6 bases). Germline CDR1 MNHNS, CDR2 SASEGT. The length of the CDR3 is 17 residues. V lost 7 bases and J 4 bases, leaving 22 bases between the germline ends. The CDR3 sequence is CASNDIPGREITGELFF. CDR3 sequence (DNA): TGTGCCAGCAATGACATACCGGGACGGGAGATCACCGGGGAGCTGTTTTTT.

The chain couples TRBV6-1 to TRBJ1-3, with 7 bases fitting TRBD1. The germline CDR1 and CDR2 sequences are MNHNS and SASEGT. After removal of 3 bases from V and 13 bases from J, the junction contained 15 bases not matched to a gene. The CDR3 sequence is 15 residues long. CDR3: CASSETQGGRGSIYF. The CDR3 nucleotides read TGTGCCAGCAGTGAGACCCAGGGGGGACGGGGATCGATATATTTT.

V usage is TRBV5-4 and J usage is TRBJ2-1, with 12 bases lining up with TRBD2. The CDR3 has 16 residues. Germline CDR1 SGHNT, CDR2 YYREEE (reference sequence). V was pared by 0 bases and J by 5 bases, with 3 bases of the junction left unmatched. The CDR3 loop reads CASSLGTSGDHNEQFF. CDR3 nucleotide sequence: TGTGCCAGCAGCTTGGGGACTAGCGGGGATCACAATGAGCAGTTCTTC.

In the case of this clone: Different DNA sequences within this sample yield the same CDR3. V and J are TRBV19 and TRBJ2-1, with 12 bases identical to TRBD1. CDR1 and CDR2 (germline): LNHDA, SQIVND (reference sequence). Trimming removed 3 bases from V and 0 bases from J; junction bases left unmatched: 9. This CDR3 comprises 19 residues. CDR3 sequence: CASSIRGQGAIGSYNEQFF. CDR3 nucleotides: TGTGCCAGTAGTATTAGGGGACAGGGGGCTATAGGCTCCTACAATGAGCAGTTCTTC.

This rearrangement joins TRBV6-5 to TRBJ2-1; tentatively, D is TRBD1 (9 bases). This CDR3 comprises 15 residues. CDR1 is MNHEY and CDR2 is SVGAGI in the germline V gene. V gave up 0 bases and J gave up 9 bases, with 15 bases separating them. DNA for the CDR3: TGTGCCAGCAGTTACTCCGGGACAGGGACTAGTGAGCAGTTCTTC. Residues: CASSYSGTGTSEQFF.

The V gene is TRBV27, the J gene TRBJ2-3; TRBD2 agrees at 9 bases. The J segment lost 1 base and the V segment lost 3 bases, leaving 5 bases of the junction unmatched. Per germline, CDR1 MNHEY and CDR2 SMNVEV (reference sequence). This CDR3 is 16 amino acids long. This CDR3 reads CASSLSGTSRTDTQYF. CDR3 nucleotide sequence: TGTGCCAGCAGTTTGTCCGGGACTAGCCGCACAGATACGCAGTATTTT.

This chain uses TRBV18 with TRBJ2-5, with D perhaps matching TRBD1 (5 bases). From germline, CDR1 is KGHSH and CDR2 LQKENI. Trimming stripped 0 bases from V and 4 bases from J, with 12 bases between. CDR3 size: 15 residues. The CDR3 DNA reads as TGTGCCAGCTCACCACCGGGGCCGGGTCGAGAGACCCAGTACTTC. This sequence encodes CASSPPGPGRETQYF.

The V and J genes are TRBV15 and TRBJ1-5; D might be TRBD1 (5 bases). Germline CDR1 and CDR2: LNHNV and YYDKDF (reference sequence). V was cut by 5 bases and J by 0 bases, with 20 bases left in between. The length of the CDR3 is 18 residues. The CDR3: CATSSPHLQEYSNQPQHF. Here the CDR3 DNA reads TGTGCCACCAGCTCACCACACCTACAGGAGTATAGCAATCAGCCCCAGCATTTT.

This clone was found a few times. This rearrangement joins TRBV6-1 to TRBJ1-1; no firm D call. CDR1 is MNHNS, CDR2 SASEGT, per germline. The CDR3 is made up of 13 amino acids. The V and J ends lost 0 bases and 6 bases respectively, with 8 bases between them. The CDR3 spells CASSEAARSEAFF. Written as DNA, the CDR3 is TGTGCCAGCAGTGAAGCGGCGCGGTCTGAAGCTTTCTTT.

The CDR3 here is CASLGDRGNYGYTF. CDR3 bases: TGTGCCAGTTTGGGCGACAGGGGGAACTATGGCTACACCTTC. The chain joins TRBV19 to TRBJ1-2; 9 bases align to TRBD1. The J segment lost 2 bases and the V segment lost 8 bases, leaving 6 bases of the junction unmatched. This CDR3 is built from 14 residues. The germline CDR1 and CDR2 sequences are LNHDA and SQIVND (reference sequence).

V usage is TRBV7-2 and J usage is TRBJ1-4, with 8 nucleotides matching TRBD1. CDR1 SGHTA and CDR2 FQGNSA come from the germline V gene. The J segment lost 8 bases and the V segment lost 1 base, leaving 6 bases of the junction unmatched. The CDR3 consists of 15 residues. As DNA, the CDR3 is TGTGCCAGCAGCTTAGGACAGGGGTTTAGAGAAAAACTGTTTTTT. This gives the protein CASSLGQGFREKLFF. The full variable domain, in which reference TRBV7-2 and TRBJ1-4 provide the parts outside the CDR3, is GAGVSQSPSNKVTEKGKDVELRCDPISGHTALYWYRQSLGQGLEFLIYFQGNSAPDKSGLPSDRFSAERTGGSVSTLTIQRTQQEDSAVYLCASSLGQGFREKLFFGSGTQLSVL.

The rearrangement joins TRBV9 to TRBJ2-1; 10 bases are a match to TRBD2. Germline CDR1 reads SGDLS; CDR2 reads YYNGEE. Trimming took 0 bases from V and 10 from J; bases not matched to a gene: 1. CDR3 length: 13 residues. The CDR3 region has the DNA TGTGCCAGCAGCGTAGGAGCGGGGGGGGAGCAGTTCTTC. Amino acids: CASSVGAGGEQFF.

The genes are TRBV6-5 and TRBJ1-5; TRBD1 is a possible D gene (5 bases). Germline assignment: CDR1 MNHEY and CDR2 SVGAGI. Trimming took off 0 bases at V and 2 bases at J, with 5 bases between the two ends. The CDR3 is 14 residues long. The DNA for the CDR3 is TGTGCCAGCAGTTACTCAGGGGGCAATCAGCCCCAGCATTTT. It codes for CASSYSGGNQPQHF.

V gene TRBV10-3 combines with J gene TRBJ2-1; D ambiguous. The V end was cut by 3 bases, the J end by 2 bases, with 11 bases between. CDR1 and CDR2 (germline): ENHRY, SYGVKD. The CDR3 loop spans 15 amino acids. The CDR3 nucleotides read TGTGCCATCAGTGATTCTACTAAACCCTACAATGAGCAGTTCTTC. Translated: CAISDSTKPYNEQFF.

CDR3 DNA sequence: TGTGCCAGCAGTTACATGCGGGGAGTGATGCCCCAGCATTTT. Protein sequence: CASSYMRGVMPQHF. This sequence joins TRBV6-5 and TRBJ1-5; D ambiguous. Trimming stripped 2 bases from V and 9 bases from J, with 14 bases between. CDR1 is MNHEY and CDR2 is SVGAGI in the germline V gene. This CDR3 is 14 amino acids long.

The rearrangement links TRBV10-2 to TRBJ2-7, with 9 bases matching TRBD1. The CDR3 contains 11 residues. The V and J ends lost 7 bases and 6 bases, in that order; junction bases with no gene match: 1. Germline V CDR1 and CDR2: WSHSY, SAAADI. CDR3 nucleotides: TGCGCCAGCATGGGACAGGGCGAGCAGTACTTC. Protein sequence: CASMGQGEQYF.

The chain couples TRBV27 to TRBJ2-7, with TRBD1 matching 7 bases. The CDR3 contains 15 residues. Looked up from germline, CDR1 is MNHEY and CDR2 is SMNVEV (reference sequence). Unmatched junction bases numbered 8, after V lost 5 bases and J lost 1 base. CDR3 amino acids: CASSPRTGLSYEQYF. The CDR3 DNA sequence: TGTGCCAGCAGTCCCCGGACAGGTTTATCCTACGAGCAGTACTTC.

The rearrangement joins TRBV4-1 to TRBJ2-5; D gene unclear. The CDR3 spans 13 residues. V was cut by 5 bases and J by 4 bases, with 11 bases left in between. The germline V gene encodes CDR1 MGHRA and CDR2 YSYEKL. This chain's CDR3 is CASSLAPSETQYF. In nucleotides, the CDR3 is TGCGCCAGCAGCTTAGCCCCTTCAGAGACCCAGTACTTC.

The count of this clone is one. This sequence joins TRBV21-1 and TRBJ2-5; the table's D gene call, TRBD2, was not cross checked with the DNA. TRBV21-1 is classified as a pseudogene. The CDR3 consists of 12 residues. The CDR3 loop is CASRREGETQYF. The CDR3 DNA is TGTGCCAGTAGGAGGGAAGGAGAGACCCAGTACTTC.

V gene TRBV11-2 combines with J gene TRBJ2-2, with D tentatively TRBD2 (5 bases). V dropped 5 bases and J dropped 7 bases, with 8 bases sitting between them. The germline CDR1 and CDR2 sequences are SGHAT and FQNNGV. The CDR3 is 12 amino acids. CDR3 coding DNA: TGTGCCAGCAGCGTAGCGTACGGGGAGCTGTTTTTT. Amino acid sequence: CASSVAYGELFF.